These T cell receptor beta chains were read from a single sample in a study of identical twins. TCRdb analysed the 5' RACE reads with MiXCR anew, one entry per CDR3 protein. The table has under 300,000 distinct CDR3 sequences, roughly 13% seen once; the top ten hold 8.8%. The sequenced sample consisted of memory (CD45RO+) T cells sorted from blood. The source of these receptors is a young woman in good health. CDR3s include the opening cysteine and the closing phenylalanine or tryptophan. D genes are given only for firm matches. Part of the rows lack a size; the others show once, few, many or a class for expanded clones.

clone_size,v_call,d_call,j_call,cdr3_aa,cdr3_nt
many,TRBV7-8,-,TRBJ1-1,CASSLYTNTEAFF,TGTGCCAGCAGCTTATACACGAACACTGAAGCTTTCTTT
few,TRBV7-2,-,TRBJ2-5,CASSRWQQETQYF,TGTGCCAGCAGCCGTTGGCAACAAGAGACCCAGTACTTC
-,TRBV18,-,TRBJ2-5,CASSQFDAGETQYF,TGTGCCAGCTCCCAATTCGACGCGGGGGAGACCCAGTACTTC
-,TRBV20-1,-,TRBJ1-1,CSASQRNTEAFF,TGCAGTGCTAGTCAAAGGAACACTGAAGCTTTCTTT
few,TRBV2,-,TRBJ2-3,CASGGERGDTQYF,TGTGCCAGCGGGGGAGAGAGGGGGGATACGCAGTATTTT
-,TRBV20-1,-,TRBJ1-1,CSARVWGVNTEAFF,TGCAGTGCTAGGGTATGGGGTGTGAACACTGAAGCTTTCTTT
few,TRBV12-3/TRBV12-4,-,TRBJ1-1,CASSPTPLGVMGEAFF,TGTGCCAGCAGTCCTACCCCCTTGGGGGTGATGGGTGAAGCTTTCTTT
few,TRBV6-1,TRBD1,TRBJ1-2,CASSRAGGIYGYTF,TGTGCCAGCAGCAGAGCAGGGGGGATCTATGGCTACACCTTC
-,TRBV9,TRBD2,TRBJ2-1,CASSVSVPGTSGYNEQFF,TGTGCCAGCAGCGTATCAGTTCCCGGGACTAGCGGCTACAATGAGCAGTTCTTC
few,TRBV3-1,TRBD2,TRBJ2-3,CASSDAGTSGKGDTQYF,TGTGCCAGCAGCGACGCCGGGACTAGCGGGAAGGGTGATACGCAGTATTTT
many,TRBV5-1,-,TRBJ1-1,CASSLRDGSNTEAFF,TGCGCCAGCAGCCTCAGGGACGGATCGAACACTGAAGCTTTCTTT
few,TRBV3-1,-,TRBJ2-5,CASSQEAQAGAEETQYF,TGTGCCAGCAGCCAAGAGGCCCAGGCAGGGGCGGAAGAGACCCAGTACTTC
-,TRBV29-1,-,TRBJ1-2,CSVVRNYGYTF,TGCAGCGTTGTCAGGAACTATGGCTACACCTTC
-,TRBV7-9,TRBD2,TRBJ2-4,CASSLASGIRHIQYF,TGTGCCAGCAGCTTGGCTAGCGGGATTAGGCACATTCAGTACTTC
few,TRBV5-6,-,TRBJ1-2,CASSLVGRDYGYTF,TGTGCCAGCAGCTTGGTGGGGCGCGACTATGGCTACACCTTC
many,TRBV28,-,TRBJ2-6,CASRLTGSSGANVLTF,TGTGCCAGCAGGCTCACTGGAAGCTCTGGGGCCAACGTCCTGACTTTC
once,TRBV27,-,TRBJ2-1,CASSSPGEAHYKEQFF,TGTGCCAGCAGTTCCCCGGGGGAGGCTCACTACAAAGAGCAGTTCTTC
-,TRBV9,-,TRBJ2-3,CASSGPHTQYF,TGTGCCAGCAGCGGGCCTCATACGCAGTATTTT
once,TRBV7-8,-,TRBJ2-1,CASSLEREQFF,TGTGCCAGCAGCTTAGAGAGGGAGCAGTTCTTC
few,TRBV2,TRBD2,TRBJ2-1,CASSPSGRASLEQFF,TGTGCCAGCAGTCCAAGCGGGAGGGCCTCATTGGAGCAGTTCTTC
-,TRBV2,-,TRBJ2-3,CASRVRQGYTDTQYF,TGTGCCAGCAGAGTCCGGCAGGGTTACACAGATACGCAGTATTTT
few,TRBV7-3,TRBD1,TRBJ1-1,CASSSQGATEAFF,TGTGCCAGCAGCTCTCAGGGGGCGACTGAAGCTTTCTTT
few,TRBV6-5,-,TRBJ2-2,CASSYSLSITAVNGELFF,TGTGCCAGCAGTTACTCGCTTTCGATTACAGCCGTTAACGGGGAGCTGTTTTTT
-,TRBV9,TRBD2,TRBJ2-5,CASSWTGGQETQYF,TGTGCCAGCAGCTGGACGGGGGGCCAAGAGACCCAGTACTTC
few,TRBV7-2,TRBD1,TRBJ2-2,CASSYRGLAGELFF,TGTGCCAGCAGCTACAGGGGGCTGGCCGGGGAGCTGTTTTTT
many,TRBV12-3/TRBV12-4,TRBD1,TRBJ2-7,CASSLWTGGPTYEQYF,TGTGCCAGCAGTTTATGGACAGGGGGGCCTACCTACGAGCAGTACTTC
-,TRBV20-1,-,TRBJ2-7,CSARDIGGHPYEQYF,TGCAGTGCTAGAGATATTGGAGGACACCCCTACGAGCAGTACTTC
-,TRBV30,TRBD2,TRBJ2-1,CAWKLAGAYHEQFF,TGTGCCTGGAAACTAGCGGGTGCCTACCATGAGCAGTTCTTC
-,TRBV7-9,-,TRBJ1-2,CASSLLSNYGYTF,TGTGCCAGCAGCTTACTCAGTAACTATGGCTACACCTTC
many,TRBV7-9,-,TRBJ2-3,CASSLATVNTDTQYF,TGTGCCAGCAGCTTAGCTACGGTAAACACAGATACGCAGTATTTT
-,TRBV20-1,TRBD1,TRBJ2-5,CSARADRGLKTQYF,TGCAGTGCTAGAGCGGACAGGGGGCTCAAGACCCAGTACTTC
-,TRBV5-1,TRBD2,TRBJ2-3,CASSLAWRGSTDTQYF,TGCGCCAGCAGCTTGGCCTGGCGGGGGAGCACAGATACGCAGTATTTT
-,TRBV5-1,-,TRBJ2-7,CASSLAGGLWSYEQYF,TGCGCCAGCAGCTTGGCTGGAGGCCTATGGTCCTACGAGCAGTACTTC
many,TRBV4-1,-,TRBJ2-2,CASSHSGGTGELFF,TGCGCCAGCAGCCATAGCGGTGGCACCGGGGAGCTGTTTTTT
few,TRBV12-3/TRBV12-4,-,TRBJ2-6,CASSYRGANVLTF,TGTGCCAGCAGTTACCGGGGGGCCAACGTCCTGACTTTC
-,TRBV20-1,TRBD2,TRBJ2-1,CSAAAGTSRNEQFF,TGCAGTGCTGCAGCCGGGACTAGCCGGAATGAGCAGTTCTTC
few,TRBV28,TRBD1,TRBJ1-5,CASSPGTEDQPQHF,TGTGCCAGCAGTCCCGGGACAGAGGATCAGCCCCAGCATTTT
few,TRBV5-1,-,TRBJ2-3,CASRDIASTDTQYF,TGCGCCAGCAGGGACATAGCCAGCACAGATACGCAGTATTTT
-,TRBV20-1,-,TRBJ1-1,CSAGLWGRGIEPFF,-
many,TRBV7-9,-,TRBJ2-1,CASSLTEGSYNEQFF,TGTGCCAGCAGCTTGACAGAGGGCTCCTACAATGAGCAGTTCTTC
-,TRBV12-3/TRBV12-4,-,TRBJ1-2,CASNTGFGGYTF,TGTGCCAGCAACACAGGGTTTGGTGGCTACACCTTC
-,TRBV18,-,TRBJ1-3,CASSPLTSGNTIYF,TGTGCCAGCTCACCCCTGACATCAGGAAACACCATATATTTT
-,TRBV7-3,-,TRBJ2-1,CASSPPGAGNEQFF,TGTGCCAGCAGCCCCCCGGGGGCTGGCAATGAGCAGTTCTTC
-,TRBV7-9,-,TRBJ1-2,CASSWGTRDGYTF,TGTGCCAGCAGCTGGGGGACTCGGGATGGCTACACCTTC
-,TRBV5-6,-,TRBJ2-5,CASSSDPFGETQYF,TGTGCCAGCAGCTCGGACCCCTTCGGGGAGACCCAGTACTTC
-,TRBV6-1,TRBD2,TRBJ2-1,CASSRSGSGGVNEQFF,TGTGCCAGCAGCCGATCGGGTTCGGGAGGAGTGAATGAGCAGTTCTTC
few,TRBV5-6,TRBD2,TRBJ2-1,CASSPSGPYNEQFF,TGTGCCAGCAGCCCTAGCGGTCCTTACAATGAGCAGTTCTTC
-,TRBV12-3/TRBV12-4,-,TRBJ1-1,CASSLLRNTEAFF,TGTGCCAGCAGTTTATTAAGAAACACTGAAGCTTTCTTT